Below, 13 T cell receptor beta chains from the same sample are listed, as sequenced in a study of blood T cells in healthy people across ages. It was with a sample-barcoded 5' primer and a J-beta primer mix that a second PCR of roughly 7 to 11 cycles was run. TCRdb fed the 5' RACE reads into MiXCR, producing one record per CDR3 protein. The data contain about 1,600,000 distinct CDR3 sequences, about 40% of them singletons. Sequenced: blood. These receptors were collected from a woman aged 18-29 years in good health.

This clonotype was seen more than once but under ten times. The chain employs TRBV27 and TRBJ2-3, with TRBD2 as a possible D gene (6 bases). V lost 3 bases, J lost 1 base, and 14 bases lay in between. From germline, CDR1 is MNHEY and CDR2 SMNVEV (reference sequence). CDR3 length equals 16 residues. The CDR3 DNA follows: TGTGCCAGCAGTTTCGCCCGACTAGGTGGCACAGATACGCAGTATTTT. Translation: CASSFARLGGTDTQYF.

The chain employs TRBV5-5 and TRBJ2-7; 9 bases match TRBD1. Losses at the gene ends were 0 bases for V and 2 bases for J; bases not matched to a gene: 3. The CDR3 runs to 15 residues. The V gene's germline CDR1 is SGHKS and CDR2 YYEKEE (reference sequence). CDR3 amino acids: CASSLAQGAPYEQYF. The CDR3 coding sequence is TGTGCCAGCAGCTTGGCACAGGGGGCCCCCTACGAGCAGTACTTC.

V usage is TRBV25-1 and J usage is TRBJ2-5, with a weak D call TRBD2 (5 bases). This CDR3 spans 13 amino acids. Germline values: CDR1 MGHDK, CDR2 SYGVNS. Trimming took off 6 bases at V and 7 bases at J, with 15 bases between the two ends. The CDR3 DNA is TGTGCCAGCAGCCTAAGCGGCGGTAGGACCCAGTACTTC. Amino acids: CASSLSGGRTQYF.

This clonotype has a handful of counts. The genes are TRBV9 and TRBJ1-2, with D hard to call. CDR1 SGDLS and CDR2 YYNGEE come from the germline V gene. CDR3 length: 19 amino acids. Deletions cut 4 bases from V and 6 bases from J, with 31 bases between. As DNA, the CDR3 is TGTGCCAGCAGCTCCCACTCCGGTCTGGGGTGGGCTATGGAGGATGGCTACACCTTC. Encoded protein: CASSSHSGLGWAMEDGYTF. The complete variable domain, with remaining parts taken from reference TRBV9 and TRBJ1-2, reads DSGVTQTPKHLITATGQRVTLRCSPRSGDLSVYWYQQSLDQGLQFLIQYYNGEERAKGNILERFSAQQFPDLHSELNLSSLELGDSALYFCASSSHSGLGWAMEDGYTFGSGTRLTVV.

This clonotype has a handful of counts. V gene TRBV28 combines with J gene TRBJ2-7; no definite D call. The CDR3 spans 14 residues. Trimming took 5 bases from V and 3 from J, leaving 14 bases between them. Germline assignment: CDR1 MDHEN and CDR2 SYDVKM. This chain's CDR3 is CASSVGSPNYEQYF. The CDR3 DNA sequence: TGTGCCAGCAGTGTGGGTTCTCCAAACTACGAGCAGTACTTC.

The chain uses TRBV5-1 and TRBJ1-6; 10 nucleotides line up with TRBD1. Trimming removed 1 base from V and 10 bases from J; junction bases left unmatched: 11. Per the germline V gene, CDR1 is SGHRS and CDR2 is YFSETQ. This CDR3 comprises 17 residues. The CDR3 is CASSLIAGDRGLSPLHF. CDR3 coding DNA: TGCGCCAGCAGCTTGATAGCAGGAGACAGGGGGCTGTCACCCCTCCACTTT. Variable domain in full (rest from reference TRBV5-1 and TRBJ1-6): KAGVTQTPRYLIKTRGQQVTLSCSPISGHRSVSWYQQTPGQGLQFLFEYFSETQRNKGNFPGRFSGRQFSNSRSEMNVSTLELGDSALYLCASSLIAGDRGLSPLHFGNGTRLTVT.

The V call is TRBV6-1, the J call TRBJ2-4, with 9 bases matching TRBD1. With the DNA end fitting TRBJ2-7 better, the J assignment may be wrong. The CDR3 has 15 amino acids. CDR1 and CDR2 (germline): MNHNS, SASEGT. The CDR3 region is CASTIWTGDIYEQYF. The CDR3 region has the DNA TGTGCCAGCACCATATGGACAGGGGATATCTACGAGCAGTACTTC.

The chain recombines TRBV12-3 or TRBV12-4 with TRBJ1-4; D possibly corresponds to TRBD1 (5 bases). The CDR3 covers 14 residues. V was shortened by 6 bases and J by 7 bases, with 15 bases between the two germline ends. CDR3: CASRRGVGSEKLFF. The DNA of the CDR3 is TGTGCCAGCAGAAGAGGGGTGGGGAGTGAAAAACTGTTTTTT.

As for this clonotype: As the CDR3 is not closed by the conserved phenylalanine or tryptophan, this likely results from a read error. The rearrangement links TRBV20-1 to TRBJ1-5; 9 nucleotides align to TRBD1. Germline loops: CDR1 DFQATT, CDR2 SNEGSKA (reference sequence). V lost 7 bases to trimming and J lost 1 base; unmatched junction nucleotides: 5. The CDR3 loop spans 14 amino acids. In nucleotides, the CDR3 is TGCAGTGGCTGGGACAGGGTAAGCAATCAGCCCCAGCATTCT. It encodes CSGWDRVSNQPQHS.

The chain has TRBV6-5 and TRBJ1-2, with 7 bases lining up with TRBD1. V lost 6 bases, J lost 0 bases, and 7 bases stayed unmatched. The CDR3 consists of 15 residues. Germline assignment: CDR1 MNHEY and CDR2 SVGAGI. CDR3 residues: CASSKYRGSNYGYTF. CDR3 nucleotide sequence: TGTGCCAGCAGCAAATACAGGGGTTCTAACTATGGCTACACCTTC.

This clonotype was counted between two and nine times. The chain employs TRBV10-3 and TRBJ2-7; D possibly uses TRBD1 or TRBD2 (5 bases each). Germline assignment: CDR1 ENHRY and CDR2 SYGVKD. The CDR3 runs 14 residues. Trimming shortened V by 3 bases and J by 1 base, and 10 bases separated the two germline ends. The CDR3 loop is CAISDRDGSYEQYF. CDR3 in DNA: TGTGCCATCAGTGATCGGGACGGATCCTACGAGCAGTACTTC.

The chain joins TRBV7-2 to TRBJ2-1, with a weak D call TRBD2 (6 bases). V was cut by 6 bases and J by 13 bases, with 19 bases left in between. CDR1 and CDR2 from the germline V gene are SGHTA and FQGNSA. The CDR3 has 13 amino acids. Written as DNA, the CDR3 is TGTGCCAGCAGTCCACCTGAGGGGAGGCCCCAGTTCTTC. It translates to CASSPPEGRPQFF.

This clonotype was detected a few times. The rearrangement joins TRBV27 to TRBJ2-1; D is ambiguous. There are 14 residues in the CDR3. Germline CDR1 reads MNHEY; CDR2 reads SMNVEV (reference sequence). V dropped 5 bases and J dropped 5 bases, with 13 bases sitting between them. The chain's CDR3 is CASSLDRIHNEQFF. The CDR3 bases are TGTGCCAGCAGTCTCGATCGGATCCACAATGAGCAGTTCTTC.